This T cell receptor (beta chain) was captured in a study of T-cell memory formation after mild COVID-19. General observations from the study: In second-wave clones peaking day 37, SARS-CoV-2 specificity remained unconfirmed.

This clonotype was counted a few times. What it binds is not known. The CDR3 is 15 residues long. Germline V gives CDR1 LGHNA, CDR2 YNFKEQ. The ends were cut back, 0 bases at V and 5 bases at J, with 13 bases in the middle. Libraries for TCRalpha and TCRbeta carried sample barcodes and unique molecular identifiers via 5'RACE. TCRdb itself ran the 5' RACE reads through MiXCR, one entry per CDR3 protein. The table has around 260,000 distinct CDR3 sequences, roughly 17% seen once; the top ten hold 22%. The source is a man aged 18 to 35 who had mild COVID-19 (a few samples of this study predate the infection). Cell type and time point are not known. The V and J genes are TRBV4-2 and TRBJ2-5; unclear D gene. Sample: PBMCs or a T cell subset sorted from them (not recorded which). Here the CDR3 reads CASSQDSPPRETQYF. The DNA for the CDR3 is TGTGCCAGCAGCCAAGATTCTCCACCCAGGGAGACCCAGTACTTC.